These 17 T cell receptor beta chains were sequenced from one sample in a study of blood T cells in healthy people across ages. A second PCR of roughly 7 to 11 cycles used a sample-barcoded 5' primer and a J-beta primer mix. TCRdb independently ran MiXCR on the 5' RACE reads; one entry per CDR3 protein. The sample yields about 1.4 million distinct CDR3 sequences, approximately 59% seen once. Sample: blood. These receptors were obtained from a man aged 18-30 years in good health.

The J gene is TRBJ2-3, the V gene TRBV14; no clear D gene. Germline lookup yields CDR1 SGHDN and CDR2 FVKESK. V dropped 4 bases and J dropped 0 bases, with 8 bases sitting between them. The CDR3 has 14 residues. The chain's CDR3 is CASSPVDSTDTQYF. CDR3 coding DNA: TGTGCCAGCAGCCCCGTAGACAGCACAGATACGCAGTATTTT.

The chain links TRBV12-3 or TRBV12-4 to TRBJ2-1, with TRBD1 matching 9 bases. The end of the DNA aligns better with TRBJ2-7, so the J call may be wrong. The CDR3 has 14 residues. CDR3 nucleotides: TGTGCCAGCACTCCGGGACAGGGAAGCAATGAGCAGTACTTC. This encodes CASTPGQGSNEQYF.

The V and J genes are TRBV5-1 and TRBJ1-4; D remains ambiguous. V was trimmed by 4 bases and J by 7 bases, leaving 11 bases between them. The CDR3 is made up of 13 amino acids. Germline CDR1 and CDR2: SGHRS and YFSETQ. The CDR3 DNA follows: TGCGCCAGCAGCGGCGGTTGGGGTGAAAAACTGTTTTTT. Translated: CASSGGWGEKLFF.

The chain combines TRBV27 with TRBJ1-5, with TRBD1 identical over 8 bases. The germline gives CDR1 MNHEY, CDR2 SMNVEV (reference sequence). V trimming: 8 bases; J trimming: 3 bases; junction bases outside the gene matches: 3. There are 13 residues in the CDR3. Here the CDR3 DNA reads TGTGCCAGCGGGACAGGTTTCAATCAGCCCCAGCATTTT. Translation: CASGTGFNQPQHF.

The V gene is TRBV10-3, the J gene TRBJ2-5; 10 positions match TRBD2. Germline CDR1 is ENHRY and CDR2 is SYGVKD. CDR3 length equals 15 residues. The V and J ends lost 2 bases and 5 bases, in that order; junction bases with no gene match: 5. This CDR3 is CAISETSGNGETQYF. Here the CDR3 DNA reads TGTGCCATCAGTGAGACTAGCGGGAATGGGGAGACCCAGTACTTC.

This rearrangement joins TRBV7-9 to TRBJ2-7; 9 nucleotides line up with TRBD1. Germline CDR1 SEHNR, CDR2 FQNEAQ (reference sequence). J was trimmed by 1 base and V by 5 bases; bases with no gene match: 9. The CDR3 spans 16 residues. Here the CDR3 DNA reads TGTGCCAGCAGCCGAACACAGGGGGCTTTTTCCTACGAGCAGTACTTC. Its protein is CASSRTQGAFSYEQYF.

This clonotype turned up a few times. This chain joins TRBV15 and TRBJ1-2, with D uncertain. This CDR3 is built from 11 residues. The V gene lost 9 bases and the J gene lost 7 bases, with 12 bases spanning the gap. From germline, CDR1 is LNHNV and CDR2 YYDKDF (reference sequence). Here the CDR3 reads CATRPPGGYTF. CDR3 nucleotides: TGTGCCACGAGGCCTCCGGGTGGCTACACCTTC.

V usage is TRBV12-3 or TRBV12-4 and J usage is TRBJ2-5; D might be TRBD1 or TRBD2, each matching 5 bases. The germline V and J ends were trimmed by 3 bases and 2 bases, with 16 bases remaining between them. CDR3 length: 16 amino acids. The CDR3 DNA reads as TGTGCCAGCAGTTTCCGGCAGGGACGGGATCAAGAGACCCAGTACTTC. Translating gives CASSFRQGRDQETQYF.

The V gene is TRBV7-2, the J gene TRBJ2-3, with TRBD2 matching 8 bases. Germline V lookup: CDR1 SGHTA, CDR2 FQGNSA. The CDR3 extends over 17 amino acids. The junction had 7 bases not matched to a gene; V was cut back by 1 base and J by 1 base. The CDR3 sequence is CASSLGAGVPGTDTQYF. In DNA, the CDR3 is TGTGCCAGCAGCTTAGGAGCGGGAGTACCGGGCACAGATACGCAGTATTTT.

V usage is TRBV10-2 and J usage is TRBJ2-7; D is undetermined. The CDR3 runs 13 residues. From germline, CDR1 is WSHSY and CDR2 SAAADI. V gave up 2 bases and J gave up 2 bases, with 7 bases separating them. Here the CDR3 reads CASSETQPYEQYF. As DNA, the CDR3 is TGCGCCAGCAGTGAGACTCAGCCCTACGAGCAGTACTTC.

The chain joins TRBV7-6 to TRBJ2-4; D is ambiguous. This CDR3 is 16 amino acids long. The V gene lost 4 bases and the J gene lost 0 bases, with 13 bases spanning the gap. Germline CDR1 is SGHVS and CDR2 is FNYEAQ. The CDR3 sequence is CASSSLEDEAKNIQYF. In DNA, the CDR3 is TGTGCCAGCAGCTCACTCGAAGACGAAGCCAAAAACATTCAGTACTTC.

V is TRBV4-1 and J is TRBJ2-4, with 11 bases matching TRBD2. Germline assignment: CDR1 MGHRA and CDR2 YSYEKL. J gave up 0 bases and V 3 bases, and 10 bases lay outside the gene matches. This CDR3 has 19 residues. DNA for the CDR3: TGCGCCAGCAGCCAGCTGACTAGCGGGAACGGGCCAGCCAAAAACATTCAGTACTTC. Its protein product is CASSQLTSGNGPAKNIQYF.

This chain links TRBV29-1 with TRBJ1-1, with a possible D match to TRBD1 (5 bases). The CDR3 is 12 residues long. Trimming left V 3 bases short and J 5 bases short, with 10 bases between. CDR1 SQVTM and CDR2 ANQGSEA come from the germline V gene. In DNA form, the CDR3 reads TGCAGCGTTGAGGGGACTTATACTGAAGCTTTCTTT. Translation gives CSVEGTYTEAFF. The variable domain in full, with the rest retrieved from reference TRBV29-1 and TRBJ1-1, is SAVISQKPSRDICQRGTSLTIQCQVDSQVTMMFWYRQQPGQSLTLIATANQGSEATYESGFVIDKFPISRPNLTFSTLTVSNMSPEDSSIYLCSVEGTYTEAFFGQGTRLTVV.

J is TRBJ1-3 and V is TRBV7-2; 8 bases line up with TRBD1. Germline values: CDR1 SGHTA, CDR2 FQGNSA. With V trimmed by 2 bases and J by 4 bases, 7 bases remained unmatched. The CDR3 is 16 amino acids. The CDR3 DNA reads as TGTGCCAGCAGCTTACAGACAGGGGATCAAGGAAACACCATATATTTT. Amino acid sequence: CASSLQTGDQGNTIYF.

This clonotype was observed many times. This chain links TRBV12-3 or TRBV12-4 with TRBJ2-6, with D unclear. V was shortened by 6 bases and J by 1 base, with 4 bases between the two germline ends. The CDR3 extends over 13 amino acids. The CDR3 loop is CASRASGANVLTF. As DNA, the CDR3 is TGTGCCAGCAGGGCGTCTGGGGCCAACGTCCTGACTTTC.

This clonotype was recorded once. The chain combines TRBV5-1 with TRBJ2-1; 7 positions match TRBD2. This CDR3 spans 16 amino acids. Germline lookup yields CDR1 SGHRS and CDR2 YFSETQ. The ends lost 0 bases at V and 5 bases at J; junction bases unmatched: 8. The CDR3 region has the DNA TGCGCCAGCAGCTTGGAGGCGGGAGAGGTCCACAATGAGCAGTTCTTC. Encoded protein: CASSLEAGEVHNEQFF.

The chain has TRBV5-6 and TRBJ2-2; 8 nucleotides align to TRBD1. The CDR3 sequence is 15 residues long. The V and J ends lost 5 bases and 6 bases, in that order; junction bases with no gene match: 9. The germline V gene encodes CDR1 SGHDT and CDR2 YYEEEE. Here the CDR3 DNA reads TGTGCCAGCAGGAACCAGGGGGCGCAAGCCGGGGAGCTGTTTTTT. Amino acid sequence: CASRNQGAQAGELFF. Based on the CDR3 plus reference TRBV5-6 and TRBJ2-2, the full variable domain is DAGVTQSPTHLIKTRGQQVTLRCSPKSGHDTVSWYQQALGQGPQFIFQYYEEEERQRGNFPDRFSGHQFPNYSSELNVNALLLGDSALYLCASRNQGAQAGELFFGEGSRLTVL.